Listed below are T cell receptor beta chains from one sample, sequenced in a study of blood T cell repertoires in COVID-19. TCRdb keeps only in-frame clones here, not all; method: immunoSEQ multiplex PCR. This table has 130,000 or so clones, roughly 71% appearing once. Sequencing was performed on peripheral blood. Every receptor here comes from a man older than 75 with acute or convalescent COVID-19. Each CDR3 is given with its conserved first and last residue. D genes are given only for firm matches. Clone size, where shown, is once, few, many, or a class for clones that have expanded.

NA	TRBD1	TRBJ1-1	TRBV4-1	TGCGCCAGCAGCCAAGCTCCCAGGGGGTTGAACACTGAAGCTTTCTTT	CASSQAPRGLNTEAFF
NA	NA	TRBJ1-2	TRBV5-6	TGTGCCAGCAGCTTGGGGAGTGTTGGCTACACCTTC	CASSLGSVGYTF
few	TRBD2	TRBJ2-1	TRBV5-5	TGTGCCAGCAGCTCGGGACTAGCGGGACGATTTTTCTTC	CASSSGLAGRFFF
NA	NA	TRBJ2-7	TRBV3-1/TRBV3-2	TGTGCCAGCAGCCAAGTCGCCCGACCGGGGGAGCAGTACTTC	CASSQVARPGEQYF
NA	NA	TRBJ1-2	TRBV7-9	TGTGCCAGCAGCAATAAGGGGAACTATGGCTACACCTTC	CASSNKGNYGYTF
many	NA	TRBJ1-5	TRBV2	TGTGCCAGCAGCCTACAGGGAGGGGACAATCAGCCCCAGCATTTT	CASSLQGGDNQPQHF
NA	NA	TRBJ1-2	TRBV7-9	TGTGCCAGCAGCTTCTCGGCGCGGCAACTCGAGCTTAACTATGGCTACACCTTC	CASSFSARQLELNYGYTF
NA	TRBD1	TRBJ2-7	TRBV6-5	TGTGCCAGCGGTAACCCGGACAGGGGTTACGAGCAGTACTTC	CASGNPDRGYEQYF
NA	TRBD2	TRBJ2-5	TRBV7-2	TGTGCCAGCAGCTTAGGATTCGGGGGGGAGCAAGAGACCCAGTACTTC	CASSLGFGGEQETQYF
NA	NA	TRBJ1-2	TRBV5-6	TGTGCCAGCAGCTTTGGACAGAACTATGGCTACACCTTC	CASSFGQNYGYTF
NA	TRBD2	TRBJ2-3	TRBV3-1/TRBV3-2	TGTGCCAGCAGCCAACTCCTTCCGGGGGGGCCAACAGATACGCAGTATTTT	CASSQLLPGGPTDTQYF